Listed below are T cell receptor beta chains from one sample, sequenced in a study of human T cells and chemical hapten exposure. TCRdb analysed the 5' RACE reads with MiXCR anew, one entry per CDR3 protein. The data contain about 140,000 distinct CDR3 sequences, approximately 4% of them singletons. Every receptor here comes from a female donor in good health. Both conserved end residues are part of each CDR3. A D gene is named only where the DNA matches it firmly. A row's size may be missing; if present it is once, few, many or a size class.

few,TRBJ1-5,NA,TRBV19,CASSKDAETNQPQHF,TGTGCCAGTAGTAAGGATGCCGAAACCAATCAGCCCCAGCATTTT
many,TRBJ2-3,NA,TRBV3-1,CASSQDPAGQDTQYF,TGTGCCAGCAGCCAAGACCCAGCGGGACAAGATACGCAGTATTTT
many,TRBJ2-3,TRBD2,TRBV29-1,CSVETLADYTDTQYF,TGCAGCGTAGAAACTCTAGCGGACTACACAGATACGCAGTATTTT
many,TRBJ1-1,NA,TRBV2,CASSEGNTEAFF,TGTGCCAGCAGTGAGGGGAACACTGAAGCTTTCTTT
many,TRBJ1-4,NA,TRBV18,CASSPLGNEKLFF,TGTGCCAGCTCACCCCTCGGAAATGAAAAACTGTTTTTT
many,TRBJ2-1,NA,TRBV7-2,CASSQGGRAYNEQFF,TGTGCCAGCAGCCAGGGGGGCAGGGCCTACAATGAGCAGTTCTTC
many,TRBJ2-6,TRBD1,TRBV25-1,CASSELGGIGANVLTF,TGTGCCAGCAGTGAATTAGGGGGCATTGGGGCCAACGTCCTGACTTTC
many,TRBJ1-1,TRBD1,TRBV6-2/TRBV6-3,CASSSLGQGFHGTEAFF,TGTGCCAGCAGCTCGCTGGGACAGGGGTTTCACGGCACTGAAGCTTTCTTT
many,TRBJ2-2,NA,TRBV5-6,CASSLKPLYTGELFF,TGTGCCAGCAGCTTGAAGCCATTATACACCGGGGAGCTGTTTTTT
NA,TRBJ2-3,TRBD2,TRBV4-2,CASSQEKSGGTDTQYF,TGTGCCAGCAGCCAAGAAAAGAGCGGGGGAACAGATACGCAGTATTTT
NA,TRBJ2-3,NA,TRBV13,CASSSGHRSTDTQYF,TGTGCCAGCAGCTCGGGACACCGATCCACAGATACGCAGTATTTT
many,TRBJ1-4,NA,TRBV9,CASSGYETNEKLFF,TGTGCCAGCAGCGGATACGAGACGAATGAAAAACTGTTTTTT
many,TRBJ2-1,NA,TRBV20-1,CSASKAGLDNEQFF,TGCAGTGCTAGTAAGGCGGGTTTAGACAATGAGCAGTTCTTC
many,TRBJ1-1,NA,TRBV4-3,CASSQDGAVDPPFF,TGCGCCAGCAGCCAAGATGGGGCCGTAGACCCCCCTTTCTTT
few,TRBJ2-3,TRBD1,TRBV7-2,CASSHRGGRTDTQYF,TGTGCCAGCAGCCACCGAGGGGGCCGCACAGATACGCAGTATTTT
many,TRBJ1-5,TRBD1,TRBV12-3/TRBV12-4,CASSPQGTHQPQHF,TGTGCCAGCAGCCCACAGGGGACGCATCAGCCCCAGCATTTT
many,TRBJ2-1,NA,TRBV6-4,CASSASAYNEQFF,TGTGCCAGCAGTGCTAGCGCCTACAATGAGCAGTTCTTC
NA,TRBJ2-7,NA,TRBV5-6,CASSLGQGPSYEQYF,TGTGCCAGCAGCTTGGGCCAGGGGCCCTCCTACGAGCAGTACTTC
few,TRBJ1-1,NA,TRBV14,CASSQGSLRTFF,TGTGCCAGCAGCCAAGGCTCCCTTAGAACTTTCTTT
few,TRBJ1-6,NA,TRBV19,CASRNRERTALHF,TGTGCCAGTAGAAACAGGGAGAGGACAGCCCTCCACTTT
many,TRBJ1-1,NA,TRBV30,CAWTRVRSTEAFF,TGTGCCTGGACCAGGGTGCGGAGCACTGAAGCTTTCTTT
many,TRBJ1-1,TRBD1,TRBV7-3,CASSLRPGGPAEAFF,TGTGCCAGCAGCTTAAGGCCAGGGGGCCCCGCTGAAGCTTTCTTT
many,TRBJ1-6,NA,TRBV7-6,CASSLARPPNSPLHF,TGTGCCAGCAGCTTAGCCCGACCGCCAAATTCACCCCTCCACTTT
many,TRBJ1-1,NA,TRBV12-3/TRBV12-4,CASSPTGRVAFF,TGTGCCAGCAGTCCAACAGGGCGAGTAGCTTTCTTT
many,TRBJ2-1,NA,TRBV20-1,CSARAPGTFKNEQFF,TGCAGTGCTAGGGCCCCAGGGACCTTTAAAAATGAGCAGTTCTTC
few,TRBJ2-3,TRBD1,TRBV9,CASSKGTGRHNLHTQYF,TGTGCCAGCAGCAAAGGGACAGGCCGTCACAACTTACATACGCAGTATTTT
few,TRBJ1-2,NA,TRBV5-1,CASSCDGDYGYTF,TGCGCCAGCAGCTGTGACGGCGACTATGGCTACACCTTC